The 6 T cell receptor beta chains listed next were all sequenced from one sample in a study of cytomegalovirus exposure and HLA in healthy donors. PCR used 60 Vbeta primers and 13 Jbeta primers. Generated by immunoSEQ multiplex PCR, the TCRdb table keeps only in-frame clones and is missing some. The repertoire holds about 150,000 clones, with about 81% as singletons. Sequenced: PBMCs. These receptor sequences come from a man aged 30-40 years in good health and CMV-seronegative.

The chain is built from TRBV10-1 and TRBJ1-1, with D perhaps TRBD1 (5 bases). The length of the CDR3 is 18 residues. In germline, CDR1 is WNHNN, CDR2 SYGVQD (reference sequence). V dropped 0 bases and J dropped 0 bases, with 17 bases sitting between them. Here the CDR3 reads CASSESVLGPRMNTEAFF. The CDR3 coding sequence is TGCGCCAGCAGTGAGTCGGTTCTGGGGCCGAGGATGAACACTGAAGCTTTCTTT.

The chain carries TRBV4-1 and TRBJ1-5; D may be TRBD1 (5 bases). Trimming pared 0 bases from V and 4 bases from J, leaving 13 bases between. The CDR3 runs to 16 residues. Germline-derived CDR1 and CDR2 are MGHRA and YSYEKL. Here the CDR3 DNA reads TGCGCCAGCAGCCAAGAAGGGGATAATCCGAATCAGCCCCAGCATTTT. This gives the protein CASSQEGDNPNQPQHF.

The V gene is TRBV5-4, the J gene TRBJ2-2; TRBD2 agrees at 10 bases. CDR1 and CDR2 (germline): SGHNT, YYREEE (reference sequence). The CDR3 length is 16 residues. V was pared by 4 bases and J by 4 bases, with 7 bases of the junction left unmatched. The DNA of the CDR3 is TGTGCCAGCAGCCCGGGAGCGGGAGGGGCCACCGGGGAGCTGTTTTTT. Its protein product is CASSPGAGGATGELFF. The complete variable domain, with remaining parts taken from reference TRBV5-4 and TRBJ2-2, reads ETGVTQSPTHLIKTRGQQVTLRCSSQSGHNTVSWYQQALGQGPQFIFQYYREEENGRGNFPPRFSGLQFPNYSSELNVNALELDDSALYLCASSPGAGGATGELFFGEGSRLTVL.

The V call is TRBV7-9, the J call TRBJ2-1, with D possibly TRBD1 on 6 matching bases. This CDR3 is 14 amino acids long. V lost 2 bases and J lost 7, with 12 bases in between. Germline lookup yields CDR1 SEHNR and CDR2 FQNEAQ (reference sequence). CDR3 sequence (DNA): TGTGCCAGCAGCTTATCAGGGGCCGAAAATGAGCAGTTCTTC. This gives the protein CASSLSGAENEQFF. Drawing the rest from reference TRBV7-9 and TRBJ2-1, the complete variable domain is DTGVSQNPRHKITKRGQNVTFRCDPISEHNRLYWYRQTLGQGPEFLTYFQNEAQLEKSRLLSDRFSAERPKGSFSTLEIQRTEQGDSAMYLCASSLSGAENEQFFGPGTRLTVL.

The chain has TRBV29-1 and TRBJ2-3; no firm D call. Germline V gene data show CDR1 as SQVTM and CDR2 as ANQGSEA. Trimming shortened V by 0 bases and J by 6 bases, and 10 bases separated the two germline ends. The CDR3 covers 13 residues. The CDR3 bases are TGCAGCGTTGAAGACCCCCTCCAGGATACGCAGTATTTT. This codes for CSVEDPLQDTQYF.

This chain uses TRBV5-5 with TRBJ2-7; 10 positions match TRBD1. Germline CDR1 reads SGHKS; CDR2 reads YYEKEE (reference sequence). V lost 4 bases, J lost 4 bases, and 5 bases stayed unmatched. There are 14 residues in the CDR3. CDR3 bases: TGTGCCAGCAGCCCCGCGGGACAGGGGTACGAGCAGTACTTC. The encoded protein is CASSPAGQGYEQYF.